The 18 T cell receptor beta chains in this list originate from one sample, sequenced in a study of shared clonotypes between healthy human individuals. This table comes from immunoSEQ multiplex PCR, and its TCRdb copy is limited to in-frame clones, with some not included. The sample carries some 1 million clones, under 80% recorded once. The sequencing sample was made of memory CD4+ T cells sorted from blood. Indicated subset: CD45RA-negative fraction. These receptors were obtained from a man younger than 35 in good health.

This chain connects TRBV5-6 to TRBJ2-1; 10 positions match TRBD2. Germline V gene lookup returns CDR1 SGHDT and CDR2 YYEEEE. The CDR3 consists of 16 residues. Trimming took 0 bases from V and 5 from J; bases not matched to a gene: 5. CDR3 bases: TGTGCCAGCAGCTTGGCTGTAGCGGGAGGCCACAATGAGCAGTTCTTC. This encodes CASSLAVAGGHNEQFF.

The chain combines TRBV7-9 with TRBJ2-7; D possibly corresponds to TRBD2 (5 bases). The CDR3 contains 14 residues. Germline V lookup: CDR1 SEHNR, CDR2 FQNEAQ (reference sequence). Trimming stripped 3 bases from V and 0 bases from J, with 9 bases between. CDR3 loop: CASSLLGSSYEQYF. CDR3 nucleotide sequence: TGTGCCAGCAGCTTGTTGGGGAGCTCCTACGAGCAGTACTTC.

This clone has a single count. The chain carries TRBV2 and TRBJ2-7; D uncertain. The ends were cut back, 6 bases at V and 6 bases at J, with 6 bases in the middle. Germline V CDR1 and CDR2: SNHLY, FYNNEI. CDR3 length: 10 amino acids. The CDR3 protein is CASRVSEQYF. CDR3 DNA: TGTGCCAGCAGGGTGAGCGAGCAGTACTTC.

The CDR3 sequence is CASTPGLAGVGSTDTQYF. The CDR3 DNA reads as TGTGCCAGCACGCCAGGACTAGCGGGAGTGGGGAGCACAGATACGCAGTATTTT. The chain uses TRBV7-2 and TRBJ2-3; 13 bases map to TRBD2. V lost 7 bases and J lost 0; bases outside the gene matches: 10. Germline lookup yields CDR1 SGHTA and CDR2 FQGNSA. This CDR3 region has 18 residues. The full variable domain, rest sourced from reference TRBV7-2 and TRBJ2-3, is GAGVSQSPSNKVTEKGKDVELRCDPISGHTALYWYRQSLGQGLEFLIYFQGNSAPDKSGLPSDRFSAERTGGSVSTLTIQRTQQEDSAVYLCASTPGLAGVGSTDTQYFGPGTRLTVL.

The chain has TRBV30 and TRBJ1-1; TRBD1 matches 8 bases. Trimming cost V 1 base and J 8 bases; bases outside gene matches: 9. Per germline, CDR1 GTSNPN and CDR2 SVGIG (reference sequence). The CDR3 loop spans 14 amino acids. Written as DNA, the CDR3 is TGTGCCTGGAGTGGGACAGGGTATCGTACCGAAGCTTTCTTT. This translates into CAWSGTGYRTEAFF.

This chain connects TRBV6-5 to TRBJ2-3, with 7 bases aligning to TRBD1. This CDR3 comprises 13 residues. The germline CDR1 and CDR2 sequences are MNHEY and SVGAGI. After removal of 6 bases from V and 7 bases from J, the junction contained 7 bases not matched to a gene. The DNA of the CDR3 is TGTGCCAGCAGCCAGGGACAGTCATATACGCAGTATTTT. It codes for CASSQGQSYTQYF.

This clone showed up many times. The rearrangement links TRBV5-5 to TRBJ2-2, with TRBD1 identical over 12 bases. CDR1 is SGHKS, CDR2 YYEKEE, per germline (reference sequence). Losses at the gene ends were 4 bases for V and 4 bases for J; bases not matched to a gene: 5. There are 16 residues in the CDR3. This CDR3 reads CASSPGQGAPTGELFF. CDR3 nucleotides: TGTGCCAGCAGCCCGGGACAGGGGGCCCCCACCGGGGAGCTGTTTTTT. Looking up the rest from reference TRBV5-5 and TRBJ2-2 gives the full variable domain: DAGVTQSPTHLIKTRGQQVTLRCSPISGHKSVSWYQQVLGQGPQFIFQYYEKEERGRGNFPDRFSARQFPNYSSELNVNALLLGDSALYLCASSPGQGAPTGELFFGEGSRLTVL.

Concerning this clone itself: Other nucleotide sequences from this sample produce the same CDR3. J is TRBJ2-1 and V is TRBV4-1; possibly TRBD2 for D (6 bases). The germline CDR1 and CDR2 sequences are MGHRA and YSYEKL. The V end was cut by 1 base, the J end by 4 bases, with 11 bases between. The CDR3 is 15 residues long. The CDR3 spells CASSQGPGTYNEQFF. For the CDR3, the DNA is TGCGCCAGCAGCCAAGGTCCTGGGACTTACAATGAGCAGTTCTTC.

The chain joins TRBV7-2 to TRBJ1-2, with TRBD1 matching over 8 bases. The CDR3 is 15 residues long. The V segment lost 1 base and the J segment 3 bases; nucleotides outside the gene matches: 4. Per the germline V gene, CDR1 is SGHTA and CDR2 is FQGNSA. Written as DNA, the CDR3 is TGTGCCAGCAGCTTAGAGCCGGGACAGGACTATGGCTACACCTTC. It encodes CASSLEPGQDYGYTF.

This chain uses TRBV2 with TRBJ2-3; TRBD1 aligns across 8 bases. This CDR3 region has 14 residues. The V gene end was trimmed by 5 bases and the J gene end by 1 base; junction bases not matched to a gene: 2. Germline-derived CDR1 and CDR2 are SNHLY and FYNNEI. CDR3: CASSKDRGTDTQYF. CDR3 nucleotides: TGTGCCAGCAGTAAGGACAGGGGCACAGATACGCAGTATTTT.

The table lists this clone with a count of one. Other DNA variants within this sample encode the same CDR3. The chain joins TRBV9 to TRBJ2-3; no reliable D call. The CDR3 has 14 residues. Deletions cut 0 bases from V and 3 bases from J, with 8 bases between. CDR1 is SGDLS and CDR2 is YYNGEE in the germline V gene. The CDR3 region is CASSVGGLTDTQYF. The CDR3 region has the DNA TGTGCCAGCAGCGTAGGGGGTCTAACAGATACGCAGTATTTT. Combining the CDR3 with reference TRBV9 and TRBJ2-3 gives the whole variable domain DSGVTQTPKHLITATGQRVTLRCSPRSGDLSVYWYQQSLDQGLQFLIQYYNGEERAKGNILERFSAQQFPDLHSELNLSSLELGDSALYFCASSVGGLTDTQYFGPGTRLTVL.

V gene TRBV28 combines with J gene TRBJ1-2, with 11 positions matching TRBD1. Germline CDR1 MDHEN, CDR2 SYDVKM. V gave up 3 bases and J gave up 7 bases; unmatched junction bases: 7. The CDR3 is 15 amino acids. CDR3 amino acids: CASSFGTGGFAGYTF. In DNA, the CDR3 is TGTGCCAGCAGTTTCGGGACAGGGGGATTCGCTGGCTACACCTTC.

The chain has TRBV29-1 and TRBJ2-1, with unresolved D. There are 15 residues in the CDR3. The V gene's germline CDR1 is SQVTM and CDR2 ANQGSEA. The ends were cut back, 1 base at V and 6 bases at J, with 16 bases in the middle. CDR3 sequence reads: CSVEVGAYRGNEQFF. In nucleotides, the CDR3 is TGCAGCGTTGAAGTCGGAGCGTACCGAGGCAATGAGCAGTTCTTC.

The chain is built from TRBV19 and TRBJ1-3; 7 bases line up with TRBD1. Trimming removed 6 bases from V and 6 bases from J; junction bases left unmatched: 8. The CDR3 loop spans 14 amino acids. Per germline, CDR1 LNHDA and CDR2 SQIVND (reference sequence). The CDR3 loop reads CASSRRTGENTIYF. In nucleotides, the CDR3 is TGTGCCAGTAGCCGAAGGACAGGAGAAAACACCATATATTTT.

CDR3 nucleotide sequence: TGTGCCAGCAGCCCCATGGACAGGGGTGGCAATCAGCCCCAGCATTTT. This encodes CASSPMDRGGNQPQHF. The chain carries TRBV7-2 and TRBJ1-5; TRBD1 aligns across 9 bases. Germline CDR1 reads SGHTA; CDR2 reads FQGNSA. This CDR3 comprises 16 residues. V was pared by 5 bases and J by 2 bases, with 7 bases of the junction left unmatched. The complete variable domain, with remaining parts taken from reference TRBV7-2 and TRBJ1-5, reads GAGVSQSPSNKVTEKGKDVELRCDPISGHTALYWYRQSLGQGLEFLIYFQGNSAPDKSGLPSDRFSAERTGGSVSTLTIQRTQQEDSAVYLCASSPMDRGGNQPQHFGDGTRLSIL.

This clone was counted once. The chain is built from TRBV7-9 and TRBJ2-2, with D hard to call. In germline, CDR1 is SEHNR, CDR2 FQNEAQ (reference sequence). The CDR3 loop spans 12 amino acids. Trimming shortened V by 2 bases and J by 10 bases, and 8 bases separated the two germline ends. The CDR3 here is CASSLLVAELFF. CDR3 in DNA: TGTGCCAGCAGCTTACTAGTTGCGGAGCTGTTTTTT. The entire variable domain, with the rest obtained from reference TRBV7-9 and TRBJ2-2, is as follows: DTGVSQNPRHKITKRGQNVTFRCDPISEHNRLYWYRQTLGQGPEFLTYFQNEAQLEKSRLLSDRFSAERPKGSFSTLEIQRTEQGDSAMYLCASSLLVAELFFGEGSRLTVL.

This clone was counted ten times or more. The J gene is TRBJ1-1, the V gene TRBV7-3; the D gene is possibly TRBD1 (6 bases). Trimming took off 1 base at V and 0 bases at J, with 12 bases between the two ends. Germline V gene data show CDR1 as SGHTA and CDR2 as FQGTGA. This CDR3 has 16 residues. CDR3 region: CASSLNGDTMNTEAFF. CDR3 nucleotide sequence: TGTGCCAGCAGCTTAAATGGGGACACCATGAACACTGAAGCTTTCTTT.

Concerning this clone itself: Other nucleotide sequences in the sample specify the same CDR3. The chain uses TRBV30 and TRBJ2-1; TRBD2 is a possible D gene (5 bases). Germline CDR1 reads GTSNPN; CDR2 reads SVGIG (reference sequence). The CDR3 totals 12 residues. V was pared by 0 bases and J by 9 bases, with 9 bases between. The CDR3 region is CAWSVLVAEQFF. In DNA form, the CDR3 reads TGTGCCTGGAGTGTACTAGTGGCTGAGCAGTTCTTC.